The 20 T cell receptor beta chains listed next were all sequenced from one sample in a study of T cell repertoires in cytomegalovirus infection (dated by TCRdb to between 2018 and 2020). No antigen has been assigned to these receptors. The intended sense of this specimen's treatment or condition label: in vitro stimulation with specific CMV peptide epitopes to enrich CMV-specific T cells. Instrument on record: Illumina HiSeq 1500. TCRdb itself trimmed the public reads at Q25 with fastp, ran MiXCR and retained productive beta chains. Each record represents a unique CDR3 protein, reported with the most common genes and DNA among its rows. This sample is represented by approximately 910,000 distinct CDR3 sequences; approximately 32% of them were singletons. The top ten hold 13% of the sample. The sequencing here drew on cultured CD8+ T cells from PBMCs, taken from culture after CMV antigen stimulation. The receptor set was obtained from a human donor in good health (CMV status not recorded). Some clones in this sample may be carry-over from other donors' samples.

This chain links TRBV25-1 with TRBJ2-7; 9 nucleotides agree with TRBD1. J was trimmed by 3 bases and V by 4 bases; bases with no gene match: 10. The V gene's germline CDR1 is MGHDK and CDR2 SYGVNS. CDR3 length equals 16 residues. The CDR3 nucleotides read TGTGCCAGCAGTGCCAGGACCGGGACAGGGTTCTACGAGCAGTACTTC. Its protein product is CASSARTGTGFYEQYF.

This chain uses TRBV6-5 with TRBJ2-7; TRBD2 matches 7 bases. The CDR3 has 11 amino acids. The ends lost 11 bases at V and 2 bases at J; junction bases unmatched: 3. The germline gives CDR1 MNHEY, CDR2 SVGAGI. CDR3 in DNA: TGTGCCGCGGGGGTGGCCTACGAGCAGTACTTC. It encodes CAAGVAYEQYF.

This clonotype came up once. The J gene is TRBJ2-5, the V gene TRBV19; maybe TRBD2 (6 bases). Per germline, CDR1 LNHDA and CDR2 SQIVND (reference sequence). The CDR3 consists of 15 residues. Trimming took off 3 bases at V and 1 base at J, with 12 bases between the two ends. In DNA form, the CDR3 reads TGTGCCAGTAGTATTACGGGGGACCCCCAAGAGACCCAGTACTTC. It is translated as CASSITGDPQETQYF.

This clonotype was recorded many times. V is TRBV7-6 and J is TRBJ2-7, with TRBD2 matching 8 bases. The CDR3 is 15 residues long. V lost 1 base and J lost 0; bases outside the gene matches: 2. Germline CDR1 is SGHVS and CDR2 is FNYEAQ. The CDR3: CASSLESGGSYEQYF. The CDR3 DNA follows: TGTGCCAGCAGCTTAGAAAGCGGGGGCTCCTACGAGCAGTACTTC.

This clonotype has ten or more counts. CDR3 sequence reads: CASSLRERGPAYGYTF. The CDR3 DNA reads as TGTGCCAGCAGTTTGAGAGAACGGGGGCCGGCCTATGGCTACACCTTC. The rearrangement joins TRBV12-3 or TRBV12-4 to TRBJ1-2; possibly TRBD1 for D (6 bases). CDR3 size: 16 residues. V was pared by 3 bases and J by 4 bases, with 18 bases between.

This clonotype has just a few counts. V is TRBV7-6 and J is TRBJ2-7; possibly TRBD1 for D (5 bases). This CDR3 comprises 15 residues. In germline, CDR1 is SGHVS, CDR2 FNYEAQ. The V gene lost 0 bases and the J gene lost 3 bases, with 12 bases spanning the gap. CDR3 amino acids: CASSLASGAFYEQYF. As DNA, the CDR3 is TGTGCCAGCAGCTTAGCCTCTGGGGCCTTCTACGAGCAGTACTTC.

This clonotype has a count of ten or more. This sequence joins TRBV7-6 and TRBJ2-1; 9 nucleotides align to TRBD1. Unmatched junction bases numbered 6, after V lost 3 bases and J lost 6 bases. Germline values: CDR1 SGHVS, CDR2 FNYEAQ. The CDR3 is 15 amino acids. The CDR3 loop is CASSFGQGLGNEQFF. The CDR3 nucleotides read TGTGCCAGCAGCTTCGGACAGGGGCTCGGCAATGAGCAGTTCTTC.

This clonotype came up a few times. This chain connects TRBV27 to TRBJ1-5, with D tentatively TRBD1 (5 bases). Germline V lookup: CDR1 MNHEY, CDR2 SMNVEV (reference sequence). The CDR3 contains 14 residues. The V and J ends lost 0 bases and 7 bases respectively, with 10 bases between them. Written as DNA, the CDR3 is TGTGCCAGCAGTTTATCGGGGGTCGTACAGCCCCAGCATTTT. It yields the protein CASSLSGVVQPQHF.

The J gene is TRBJ1-5, the V gene TRBV6-1, with unresolved D. The germline V and J ends were trimmed by 8 bases and 4 bases, with 18 bases remaining between them. Per the germline V gene, CDR1 is MNHNS and CDR2 is SASEGT. This CDR3 comprises 15 residues. The CDR3 loop is CASVLGRSVNQPQHF. The CDR3 nucleotides read TGTGCCAGCGTTCTCGGTAGGAGCGTAAATCAGCCCCAGCATTTT.

The rearrangement uses TRBV6-8 and TRBJ2-1, with D hard to call. The CDR3 is 11 amino acids. From germline, CDR1 is MNHGY and CDR2 SAAAGT. With 8 bases removed from V and 12 bases from J, the gap between germline ends came to 14 bases. The chain's CDR3 is CASQVGWWQFF. As DNA, the CDR3 is TGTGCCAGCCAAGTGGGGTGGTGGCAGTTCTTC.

This clonotype was counted at least ten times. The chain couples TRBV7-6 to TRBJ2-1; D remains ambiguous. Trimming stripped 5 bases from V and 6 bases from J, with 14 bases between. Germline CDR1 reads SGHVS; CDR2 reads FNYEAQ. The CDR3 length is 14 residues. In nucleotides, the CDR3 is TGTGCCAGCAGCCCCCTGCTTGGGATCAATGAGCAGTTCTTC. Translated, it gives CASSPLLGINEQFF. Together with reference TRBV7-6 and TRBJ2-1, the CDR3 gives the full variable domain: GAGVSQSPRYKVTKRGQDVALRCDPISGHVSLYWYRQALGQGPEFLTYFNYEAQQDKSGLPNDRFSAERPEGSISTLTIQRTEQRDSAMYRCASSPLLGINEQFFGPGTRLTVL.

This clonotype was counted many times. The CDR3: CASSPFHSGANVLTF. CDR3 nucleotides: TGTGCCAGCAGCCCATTTCACTCTGGGGCCAACGTCCTGACTTTC. V is TRBV7-2 and J is TRBJ2-6; D gene ambiguous. Trimming removed 5 bases from V and 0 bases from J, with 8 bases in between. The germline gives CDR1 SGHTA, CDR2 FQGNSA. The CDR3 covers 15 residues.

V usage is TRBV6-5 and J usage is TRBJ2-1, with a weak D call TRBD1 (8 bases). The ends were cut back, 2 bases at V and 8 bases at J, with 28 bases in the middle. This CDR3 region has 19 residues. Per germline, CDR1 MNHEY and CDR2 SVGAGI. The chain's CDR3 is CASSYGQGAASGQWDEQFF. CDR3 DNA: TGTGCCAGCAGTTACGGGCAGGGGGCGGCTAGCGGACAATGGGATGAGCAGTTCTTC.

This clonotype was seen only a few times. The chain employs TRBV27 and TRBJ1-1; no clear D gene. The germline gives CDR1 MNHEY, CDR2 SMNVEV (reference sequence). The CDR3 has 13 amino acids. Deletions cut 6 bases from V and 7 bases from J, with 15 bases between. The CDR3 DNA follows: TGTGCCAGCAGCCCGTCACGGAGTAGTGAAGCTTTCTTT. Protein product: CASSPSRSSEAFF.

This clonotype came up a few times. The rearrangement joins TRBV5-4 to TRBJ1-1, with D hard to call. The CDR3 is 16 amino acids. Germline-derived CDR1 and CDR2 are SGHNT and YYREEE (reference sequence). V dropped 4 bases and J dropped 4 bases, with 20 bases sitting between them. The CDR3 loop reads CASSLGFGHLSTEAFF. CDR3 sequence (DNA): TGTGCCAGCAGCCTGGGCTTCGGGCACCTGAGCACTGAAGCTTTCTTT.

This rearrangement joins TRBV2 to TRBJ2-3; a possible D gene is TRBD1 (5 bases). Germline V gene data show CDR1 as SNHLY and CDR2 as FYNNEI. V was cut by 3 bases and J by 0 bases, with 22 bases left in between. The CDR3 is 19 amino acids. The CDR3, as DNA: TGTGCCAGCAGTGATTACTCGGGCAGGGCGCCCTCTAGCACAGATACGCAGTATTTT. Its protein is CASSDYSGRAPSSTDTQYF. The variable domain in full, with the rest retrieved from reference TRBV2 and TRBJ2-3, is EPEVTQTPSHQVTQMGQEVILRCVPISNHLYFYWYRQILGQKVEFLVSFYNNEISEKSEIFDDQFSVERPDGSNFTLKIRSTKLEDSAMYFCASSDYSGRAPSSTDTQYFGPGTRLTVL.

The V call is TRBV27, the J call TRBJ2-3; D ambiguous. The CDR3 is 15 amino acids. Germline CDR1 reads MNHEY; CDR2 reads SMNVEV (reference sequence). The germline V and J ends were trimmed by 6 bases and 2 bases, with 15 bases remaining between them. The CDR3 protein is CASSRGLGFTDTQYF. DNA for the CDR3: TGTGCCAGCAGCCGTGGGCTGGGATTCACAGATACGCAGTATTTT.

The chain uses TRBV6-2 or TRBV6-3 and TRBJ2-7, with D possibly TRBD1 on 5 matching bases. The V gene lost 4 bases and the J gene lost 4 bases, with 8 bases spanning the gap. Germline-derived CDR1 and CDR2 are MNHEY and SVGEGT. This CDR3 is 12 amino acids long. This CDR3 reads CASSLNRYEQYV. The CDR3 region has the DNA TGTGCCAGCAGTTTGAACAGGTACGAGCAGTACGTC.

This clonotype was found many times. This rearrangement joins TRBV12-5 to TRBJ2-1; TRBD1 matches 7 bases. V gave up 4 bases and J gave up 11 bases; unmatched junction bases: 5. Looked up from germline, CDR1 is LGHNT and CDR2 is FRNRAP. The CDR3 loop spans 12 amino acids. The CDR3 DNA reads TGTGCTAGTGGTTCGGGACAGCGAAAGCAGTTCTTC. It is translated as CASGSGQRKQFF.

The rearrangement links TRBV9 to TRBJ1-2, with unresolved D. V shed 7 bases and J shed 4 bases, with 11 bases lying between them. Germline CDR1 SGDLS, CDR2 YYNGEE. The CDR3 runs to 12 residues. The CDR3 DNA sequence: TGTGCCAGCTGGTCCGACTCCTATGGCTACACCTTC. Its protein is CASWSDSYGYTF.